The 24 T cell receptor beta chains reported below all come from one sample, sequenced in a study of blood T cell repertoires in COVID-19. Libraries were prepared by immunoSEQ multiplex PCR; TCRdb keeps only in-frame clonotypes and omits some of them. The table records hundreds of thousands of clones, approximately 85% of them present only once. Sequences were obtained from PBMCs or T cells enriched from blood (not recorded which). The receptors were sampled from a woman in her 30s who had recovered from COVID-19.

This clone was recorded a few times. V gene TRBV28 combines with J gene TRBJ1-1; tentatively, D is TRBD1 (5 bases). The CDR3 loop spans 11 amino acids. V lost 6 bases, J lost 9 bases, and 11 bases lay in between. Germline CDR1 reads MDHEN; CDR2 reads SYDVKM. The CDR3 sequence: CASRAPGKAFF. The CDR3 region has the DNA TGTGCCAGCAGAGCCCCAGGGAAAGCTTTCTTT.

The CDR3 region is CASSSPGPRTDTQYF. The CDR3 bases are TGTGCCAGCAGTTCACCAGGGCCTCGCACAGATACGCAGTATTTT. The chain couples TRBV28 to TRBJ2-3, with D possibly TRBD1 on 5 matching bases. The CDR3 has 15 residues. The V and J ends lost 4 bases and 1 base respectively, with 12 bases between them. CDR1 and CDR2 (germline): MDHEN, SYDVKM. Drawing the rest from reference TRBV28 and TRBJ2-3, the complete variable domain is DVKVTQSSRYLVKRTGEKVFLECVQDMDHENMFWYRQDPGLGLRLIYFSYDVKMKEKGDIPEGYSVSREKKERFSLILESASTNQTSMYLCASSSPGPRTDTQYFGPGTRLTVL.

The rearrangement links TRBV20-1 to TRBJ1-2, with no clear D. Germline CDR1 is DFQATT and CDR2 is SNEGSKA (reference sequence). V was clipped by 3 bases and J by 8 bases, with 7 bases between them. CDR3 size: 10 residues. The CDR3 region is CSASPRGYTF. The DNA for the CDR3 is TGCAGTGCTAGTCCTAGGGGCTACACCTTC.

This chain connects TRBV5-1 to TRBJ2-1; 8 bases are a match to TRBD1. J lost 7 bases, V lost 4 bases, and 19 bases had no gene match. The CDR3 runs 18 residues. The V gene's germline CDR1 is SGHRS and CDR2 YFSETQ. CDR3 in amino acids: CASSPGGPRVSEWNEQFF. In nucleotides, the CDR3 is TGCGCCAGCAGCCCAGGGGGCCCGAGAGTGAGTGAGTGGAATGAGCAGTTCTTC.

The chain recombines TRBV5-1 with TRBJ2-1; TRBD2 matches at 7 bases. The germline V gene encodes CDR1 SGHRS and CDR2 YFSETQ. The CDR3 extends over 14 amino acids. Trimming cost V 7 bases and J 1 base; bases outside gene matches: 5. The CDR3: CASGYGGSYNEQFF. CDR3 DNA: TGCGCCAGCGGTTACGGGGGGTCCTACAATGAGCAGTTCTTC.

The chain is built from TRBV28 and TRBJ2-1, with 13 bases fitting TRBD2. This CDR3 comprises 18 residues. V lost 7 bases, J lost 3 bases, and 12 bases stayed unmatched. The germline V gene has CDR1 MDHEN and CDR2 SYDVKM. The CDR3 loop is CASKRGLAGIASYNEQFF. Here the CDR3 DNA reads TGTGCCAGCAAGAGGGGACTAGCGGGGATCGCGAGCTACAATGAGCAGTTCTTC.

This clone was seen only once. The rearrangement joins TRBV9 to TRBJ1-2; possibly TRBD1 for D (6 bases). V was trimmed by 2 bases and J by 4 bases, leaving 15 bases between them. Germline assignment: CDR1 SGDLS and CDR2 YYNGEE. This CDR3 is built from 15 residues. For the CDR3, the DNA is TGTGCCAGCAGCGTTGAGGGGGACGGAGCCTATGGCTACACCTTC. It yields the protein CASSVEGDGAYGYTF.

This clone showed up just once. The rearrangement joins TRBV6-4 to TRBJ1-5; maybe TRBD1 (6 bases). Germline CDR1 and CDR2: MRHNA and SNTAGT. The CDR3 has 15 residues. Trimming removed 5 bases at V and 1 base at J, with 12 bases between. The CDR3 here is CASSPTGISNQPQHF. CDR3 coding DNA: TGTGCCAGCAGTCCCACAGGGATCAGCAATCAGCCCCAGCATTTT.

The chain is built from TRBV5-6 and TRBJ1-2; tentatively, D is TRBD1 (5 bases). V gave up 0 bases and J gave up 7 bases, with 16 bases separating them. There are 15 residues in the CDR3. Germline V CDR1 and CDR2: SGHDT, YYEEEE. The CDR3 loop reads CASSLADAGRGGYTF. DNA for the CDR3: TGTGCCAGCAGCTTGGCCGACGCGGGGCGCGGTGGCTACACCTTC.

The chain couples TRBV28 to TRBJ1-2, with D possibly TRBD1 on 5 matching bases. CDR3 size: 15 residues. The V end was cut by 7 bases, the J end by 3 bases, with 18 bases between. The germline V gene encodes CDR1 MDHEN and CDR2 SYDVKM. The CDR3 bases are TGTGCCAGCAATCCGGGCAGGGTACACTACTATGGCTACACCTTC. It codes for CASNPGRVHYYGYTF.

The V gene is TRBV5-6, the J gene TRBJ2-7, with 12 bases identical to TRBD2. With 3 bases clipped from V and 2 bases from J, the junction kept 6 bases outside the gene matches. The CDR3 length is 16 residues. The germline gives CDR1 SGHDT, CDR2 YYEEEE. For the CDR3, the DNA is TGTGCCAGCAGCTGGACTCTAGCGGGGGGGCCCTACGAGCAGTACTTC. This sequence encodes CASSWTLAGGPYEQYF.

The genes are TRBV27 and TRBJ2-1; the match to TRBD2 covers 7 bases. V gave up 2 bases and J gave up 8 bases; unmatched junction bases: 18. The CDR3 loop spans 18 amino acids. The germline V gene encodes CDR1 MNHEY and CDR2 SMNVEV (reference sequence). The CDR3 loop reads CASSLTFARAGVNDEQFF. The CDR3 DNA sequence: TGTGCCAGCAGTTTAACGTTTGCCAGGGCGGGAGTTAACGATGAGCAGTTCTTC.

This chain uses TRBV6-5 with TRBJ2-7; maybe TRBD1 (5 bases). The CDR3 consists of 15 residues. Trimming stripped 0 bases from V and 1 base from J, with 10 bases between. Looked up from germline, CDR1 is MNHEY and CDR2 is SVGAGI. CDR3 residues: CASSYSGAASYEQYF. The DNA for the CDR3 is TGTGCCAGCAGTTACTCAGGGGCAGCTTCCTACGAGCAGTACTTC.

The chain is built from TRBV24-1 and TRBJ2-3; 10 bases align to TRBD1. The CDR3 length is 14 residues. CDR1 is KGHDR, CDR2 SFDVKD, per germline. Trimming at V came to 6 bases and at J to 5 bases, leaving 4 bases not matched to a gene. The CDR3 sequence: CATSRGQGRDTQYF. In DNA form, the CDR3 reads TGTGCCACCAGTAGGGGACAGGGGAGAGATACGCAGTATTTT.

The J gene is TRBJ2-7, the V gene TRBV5-1, with TRBD1 as a possible D gene (6 bases). V gave up 0 bases and J gave up 3 bases, with 10 bases separating them. CDR1 SGHRS and CDR2 YFSETQ come from the germline V gene. CDR3 length equals 14 residues. The CDR3 is CASSLDRASYEQYF. DNA of the CDR3: TGCGCCAGCAGCTTGGACAGGGCCAGCTACGAGCAGTACTTC. Full variable domain (remainder filled in from reference TRBV5-1 and TRBJ2-7): KAGVTQTPRYLIKTRGQQVTLSCSPISGHRSVSWYQQTPGQGLQFLFEYFSETQRNKGNFPGRFSGRQFSNSRSEMNVSTLELGDSALYLCASSLDRASYEQYFGPGTRLTVT.

The chain carries TRBV30 and TRBJ1-1; D unclear. The CDR3 runs 14 residues. From germline, CDR1 is GTSNPN and CDR2 SVGIG (reference sequence). Trimming stripped 4 bases from V and 0 bases from J, with 12 bases between. Here the CDR3 reads CAWNGGFLNTEAFF. Here the CDR3 DNA reads TGTGCCTGGAATGGTGGCTTTCTGAACACTGAAGCTTTCTTT.

The rearrangement links TRBV5-4 to TRBJ1-1; possible D gene TRBD1, 5 bases. The CDR3 sequence is 15 residues long. Trimming took off 4 bases at V and 2 bases at J, with 15 bases between the two ends. Germline-derived CDR1 and CDR2 are SGHNT and YYREEE (reference sequence). The CDR3 protein is CASSGGAEANTEAFF. The CDR3 DNA follows: TGTGCCAGCAGCGGTGGGGCTGAGGCTAACACTGAAGCTTTCTTT.

The chain uses TRBV2 and TRBJ2-5; TRBD2 matches at 7 bases. V dropped 6 bases and J dropped 5; count of bases not matched to a gene: 12. CDR1 is SNHLY, CDR2 FYNNEI, per germline. This CDR3 has 15 amino acids. The CDR3 DNA sequence: TGTGCCAGCAGCCCAGCGGGGACTGGGGAGGAGACCCAGTACTTC. This sequence encodes CASSPAGTGEETQYF. The variable domain in full, completed from reference TRBV2 and TRBJ2-5, reads EPEVTQTPSHQVTQMGQEVILRCVPISNHLYFYWYRQILGQKVEFLVSFYNNEISEKSEIFDDQFSVERPDGSNFTLKIRSTKLEDSAMYFCASSPAGTGEETQYFGPGTRLLVL.

V and J are TRBV5-1 and TRBJ1-5, with 8 bases fitting TRBD1. Germline CDR1 is SGHRS and CDR2 is YFSETQ. With V trimmed by 0 bases and J by 5 bases, 4 bases remained unmatched. The CDR3 length is 15 residues. CDR3 sequence reads: CASSLAPGGYQPQHF. CDR3 sequence (DNA): TGCGCCAGCAGCTTGGCTCCAGGGGGCTATCAGCCCCAGCATTTT.

This clone came up once. The genes are TRBV15 and TRBJ2-5, with D possibly matching TRBD1 (6 bases). Germline V lookup: CDR1 LNHNV, CDR2 YYDKDF (reference sequence). Trimming stripped 3 bases from V and 1 base from J, with 9 bases between. The length of the CDR3 is 14 residues. DNA for the CDR3: TGTGCCACCAGCAGGAACAGGGTCCAAGAGACCCAGTACTTC. This gives the protein CATSRNRVQETQYF.

This clone has just one count. The chain combines TRBV28 with TRBJ2-7, with D perhaps matching TRBD1 (6 bases). CDR1 and CDR2 (germline): MDHEN, SYDVKM. The CDR3 length is 13 residues. V lost 9 bases and J lost 2, with 14 bases in between. Here the CDR3 DNA reads TGTGCCAGTCATACAGGGTCGACCTACGAGCAGTACTTC. Amino acids: CASHTGSTYEQYF.

This clone is a singleton in its sample. This sequence joins TRBV24-1 and TRBJ2-7, with D maybe TRBD1 (6 bases). Germline V gives CDR1 KGHDR, CDR2 SFDVKD. The CDR3 has 16 amino acids. V was trimmed by 3 bases and J by 3 bases, leaving 17 bases between them. Here the CDR3 reads CATSDPDRSGIYEQYF. CDR3 in DNA: TGTGCCACCAGTGATCCCGACAGGTCGGGGATCTACGAGCAGTACTTC.

The chain joins TRBV12-3 or TRBV12-4 to TRBJ1-2; perhaps TRBD1 as D (6 bases). Trimming took off 5 bases at V and 2 bases at J, with 9 bases between the two ends. The CDR3 is 13 amino acids. CDR3 bases: TGTGCCAGCAGTATGGGACAAAACTATGGCTACACCTTC. Protein sequence: CASSMGQNYGYTF.

This clone appeared once. V is TRBV3-1 (or the pseudogene TRBV3-2) and J is TRBJ1-6, with D uncertain. Germline V gene lookup returns CDR1 LGHDT and CDR2 YNNKEL (reference sequence). V lost 2 bases to trimming and J lost 3 bases, with 5 bases between them. The length of the CDR3 is 14 residues. CDR3: CASSQRGYNSPLHF. CDR3 DNA: TGTGCCAGCAGCCAACGGGGCTATAATTCACCCCTCCACTTT.